This T cell receptor (beta chain) is drawn from a study of early T cells in non-severe SARS-CoV-2 infection. Across the whole study: From unsorted whole blood, bulk RNA was sequenced, and the chains remained unpaired. Notes on the study in general: Private and CD4 specificities were missed by VDJdb matching, skewed to anti-spike CD8.

Regarding this clonotype: Its antigen is unidentified.

Individual cDNA molecules were tagged with unique molecular identifiers. TCRdb recomputed calls from the 5' RACE reads with MiXCR, one row per CDR3 protein. This table holds roughly 46,000 distinct CDR3 sequences, approximately 7.1% found once. The sample was whole blood. This sequence was found in an adult who was a healthcare worker with PCR-confirmed SARS-CoV-2 infection or an uninfected control (not recorded which).

This CDR3 is CASSEMAGEPTDTQYF. CDR3 in DNA: TGTGCCAGCAGTGAAATGGCGGGGGAACCCACAGATACGCAGTATTTT. The V and J genes are TRBV2 and TRBJ2-3; the match to TRBD2 covers 7 bases. Germline lookup yields CDR1 SNHLY and CDR2 FYNNEI. The CDR3 is 16 residues long. J was trimmed by 2 bases and V by 2 bases; bases with no gene match: 7. The entire variable domain, with the rest obtained from reference TRBV2 and TRBJ2-3, is as follows: EPEVTQTPSHQVTQMGQEVILRCVPISNHLYFYWYRQILGQKVEFLVSFYNNEISEKSEIFDDQFSVERPDGSNFTLKIRSTKLEDSAMYFCASSEMAGEPTDTQYFGPGTRLTVL.